Described below is a single TCR beta chain sequence and its context. This record comes from a study of CD8 T cells in Susac syndrome. The authors reverse transcribed roughly 0.5 to 1 ug RNA with random hexamers. TCRdb reanalysed the immunoSEQ multiplex PCR reads using MiXCR and keeps one entry per CDR3 protein. The data contain 200,000 or so distinct CDR3 sequences, around 95% of them seen just once; the ten biggest clones take up roughly 0.15%. The CDR3 totals 12 residues. Deletions cut 7 bases from V and 0 bases from J, with 10 bases between. Germline CDR1 SQVTM, CDR2 ANQGSEA. The TCR sequence derives from a human donor with Susac syndrome. The rearrangement uses TRBV29-1 and TRBJ2-7, with a tentative D call TRBD1 (5 bases). The source material was CD8+ T cells from PBMCs. The CDR3, as DNA: TGCAGCGCTGAGACAGACTCCTACGAGCAGTACTTC. Encoded protein: CSAETDSYEQYF.